The 25 T cell receptor beta chains reported below all come from one sample, sequenced in a study of shared clonotypes between healthy human individuals. The method was immunoSEQ multiplex PCR; TCRdb's version includes in-frame clones alone and lacks a portion of them. Among 400,000 to 500,000 clones, 75% to 85% were seen once, and the ten largest hold over 10%. The sequenced material came from PBMCs. The receptors come from a woman aged 40 to 49 in good health. Some clones in this sample may be carry-over from other donors' samples.

The chain has TRBV7-3 and TRBJ2-7; 7 bases are a match to TRBD2. Germline CDR1 is SGHTA and CDR2 is FQGTGA. Trimming removed 5 bases from V and 0 bases from J; junction bases left unmatched: 7. This CDR3 has 15 amino acids. DNA of the CDR3: TGTGCCAGCAGCGGAGGGAGCGGGACCTCCTACGAGCAGTACTTC. It yields the protein CASSGGSGTSYEQYF.

V is TRBV18 and J is TRBJ2-4; D is possibly TRBD2 (6 bases). In germline, CDR1 is KGHSH, CDR2 LQKENI. Trimming took off 8 bases at V and 0 bases at J, with 11 bases between the two ends. The length of the CDR3 is 14 residues. Written as DNA, the CDR3 is TGTGCCAGCGCAGGGACTCTAGCCAAAAACATTCAGTACTTC. It codes for CASAGTLAKNIQYF. Full variable domain (rest looked up from reference TRBV18 and TRBJ2-4): NAGVMQNPRHLVRRRGQEARLRCSPMKGHSHVYWYRQLPEEGLKFMVYLQKENIIDESGMPKERFSAEFPKEGPSILRIQQVVRGDSAAYFCASAGTLAKNIQYFGAGTRLSVL.

The V and J genes are TRBV19 and TRBJ2-5; the match to TRBD1 covers 7 bases. The CDR3 has 14 amino acids. The germline V gene encodes CDR1 LNHDA and CDR2 SQIVND (reference sequence). With V trimmed by 5 bases and J by 5 bases, 8 bases remained unmatched. The CDR3 nucleotides are TGTGCCAGTAGTGAGACAGGGTATCGGGAGACCCAGTACTTC. Translating gives CASSETGYRETQYF. The entire variable domain, with the rest obtained from reference TRBV19 and TRBJ2-5, is as follows: DGGITQSPKYLFRKEGQNVTLSCEQNLNHDAMYWYRQDPGQGLRLIYYSQIVNDFQKGDIAEGYSVSREKKESFPLTVTSAQKNPTAFYLCASSETGYRETQYFGPGTRLLVL.

This clone was observed once. V usage is TRBV15 and J usage is TRBJ2-1; possible D gene TRBD2, 7 bases. Trimming stripped 5 bases from V and 11 bases from J, with 19 bases between. Germline loops: CDR1 LNHNV, CDR2 YYDKDF (reference sequence). The CDR3 sequence is 14 residues long. The CDR3 bases are TGTGCCACCAGCGGGGGGGCTAGCGGACAAAAGCAGTTCTTC. Its protein is CATSGGASGQKQFF.

As to this clone: A far bigger clonotype differs at one base, so this is likely a read error. Other DNA sequences from this sample encode an identical CDR3 as well. The chain couples TRBV5-1 to TRBJ2-3; D not certain. Germline CDR1 reads SGHRS; CDR2 reads YFSETQ. This CDR3 contains 12 residues. Trimming cost V 0 bases and J 4 bases, with 3 bases left between them. Written as DNA, the CDR3 is TGCGCCAGCAGCTTGGCAGCAGATACGCAGTATTTT. This translates into CASSLAADTQYF.

The J gene is TRBJ2-1, the V gene TRBV27; D is ambiguous. Germline V gene sequence: CDR1 MNHEY, CDR2 SMNVEV (reference sequence). The CDR3 spans 11 residues. Trimming left V 6 bases short and J 8 bases short, with 8 bases between. The DNA for the CDR3 is TGTGCCAGCAGCTTGTATCATGAGCAGTTCTTC. It is translated as CASSLYHEQFF.

About this clone itself: The sample contains more than one DNA sequence encoding this CDR3. The chain employs TRBV7-8 and TRBJ1-5; TRBD1 might be the D (5 bases). Trimming took 1 base from V and 4 from J, leaving 8 bases between them. The CDR3 runs to 14 residues. CDR1 and CDR2 from the germline V gene are SGHVS and FQNEAQ. CDR3 loop: CASSLVAGNQPQHF. CDR3 bases: TGTGCCAGCAGCTTAGTGGCAGGGAATCAGCCCCAGCATTTT.

This sequence joins TRBV9 and TRBJ2-3; the D is unclear. Trimming left V 1 base short and J 2 bases short, with 8 bases between. The germline V gene has CDR1 SGDLS and CDR2 YYNGEE. This CDR3 has 14 amino acids. CDR3: CASSVRTNTDTQYF. The CDR3 DNA reads as TGTGCCAGCAGCGTACGGACCAACACAGATACGCAGTATTTT. Drawing the rest from reference TRBV9 and TRBJ2-3, the complete variable domain is DSGVTQTPKHLITATGQRVTLRCSPRSGDLSVYWYQQSLDQGLQFLIQYYNGEERAKGNILERFSAQQFPDLHSELNLSSLELGDSALYFCASSVRTNTDTQYFGPGTRLTVL.

The chain recombines TRBV4-2 with TRBJ2-2; 11 nucleotides align to TRBD1. Trimming at V came to 4 bases and at J to 3 bases, leaving 7 bases not matched to a gene. From germline, CDR1 is LGHNA and CDR2 YNFKEQ. CDR3 length: 17 amino acids. The DNA of the CDR3 is TGTGCCAGCAGCCGTCCCGGGACAGGGGGTGACACCGGGGAGCTGTTTTTT. Its translation is CASSRPGTGGDTGELFF.

The chain joins TRBV4-1 to TRBJ1-4, with 10 bases identical to TRBD1. With 0 bases clipped from V and 5 bases from J, the junction kept 3 bases outside the gene matches. CDR1 MGHRA and CDR2 YSYEKL come from the germline V gene. CDR3 size: 16 residues. CDR3 nucleotide sequence: TGCGCCAGCAGCCAAGAATGGGGACAGGGGAATGAAAAACTGTTTTTT. Encoded protein: CASSQEWGQGNEKLFF.

This clone was found once. The V gene is TRBV27, the J gene TRBJ1-5, with D possibly being TRBD1 (6 bases). The length of the CDR3 is 17 residues. Germline CDR1 and CDR2: MNHEY and SMNVEV (reference sequence). Deletions cut 8 bases from V and 0 bases from J, with 20 bases between. The CDR3 DNA reads as TGTGCCAGCTCCCCAGGACAGCGACCTTATAGCAATCAGCCCCAGCATTTT. This encodes CASSPGQRPYSNQPQHF.

The sample holds one count of this clone. This likely stems from a read error, as it lies one base from a far larger clone. V gene TRBV7-3 combines with J gene TRBJ2-2, with TRBD2 identical over 10 bases. The germline CDR1 and CDR2 sequences are SGHTA and FQGTGA. This CDR3 contains 14 residues. J lost 5 bases, V lost 4 bases, and 1 base had no gene match. The CDR3 spells CASSSGLATGELFF. CDR3 coding DNA: TGTGCCAGCAGCTCGGGACTAGCGACCGGGGAGCTGTTTTTT.

The V call is TRBV18, the J call TRBJ2-5; 8 bases fit TRBD1. CDR3 size: 14 residues. Germline V lookup: CDR1 KGHSH, CDR2 LQKENI. Unmatched junction bases numbered 0, after V lost 0 bases and J lost 3 bases. The CDR3 region has the DNA TGTGCCAGCTCACCACCGGGACAGGAAGAGACCCAGTACTTC. As protein: CASSPPGQEETQYF.

The rearrangement joins TRBV10-3 to TRBJ2-7; the D gene could be TRBD1 or TRBD2 (5 bases each). Germline V CDR1 and CDR2: ENHRY, SYGVKD. V was clipped by 10 bases and J by 4 bases, with 23 bases between them. The CDR3 consists of 15 residues. As DNA, the CDR3 is TGTGCCACCAGCGGCCCCCAGAGCACAGGTTACGAGCAGTACTTC. Translating it yields CATSGPQSTGYEQYF.

The CDR3 region has the DNA TGTGCCAGCAGCCTCGCTAGCGGGAGATCCTACGAGCAGTACTTC. As protein: CASSLASGRSYEQYF. The chain uses TRBV5-4 and TRBJ2-7; 10 nucleotides align to TRBD2. Germline-derived CDR1 and CDR2 are SGHNT and YYREEE (reference sequence). After removal of 4 bases from V and 1 base from J, the junction contained 5 bases not matched to a gene. There are 15 residues in the CDR3.

The chain employs TRBV10-3 and TRBJ1-5; unclear D gene. Germline lookup yields CDR1 ENHRY and CDR2 SYGVKD. Trimming cost V 0 bases and J 3 bases, with 3 bases left between them. This CDR3 has 13 amino acids. CDR3 nucleotide sequence: TGTGCCATCAGTGAGTCGAACAATCAGCCCCAGCATTTT. This codes for CAISESNNQPQHF.

The chain is built from TRBV7-2 and TRBJ2-7, with 7 nucleotides matching TRBD1. V gave up 1 base and J gave up 2 bases; unmatched junction bases: 8. CDR3 length: 16 amino acids. CDR1 SGHTA and CDR2 FQGNSA come from the germline V gene. The CDR3 protein is CASSLVPGQLTYEQYF. In nucleotides, the CDR3 is TGTGCCAGCAGCTTAGTTCCGGGACAGCTTACCTACGAGCAGTACTTC.

The chain joins TRBV15 to TRBJ1-5, with a possible D match to TRBD1 (6 bases). The CDR3 contains 15 residues. Germline lookup yields CDR1 LNHNV and CDR2 YYDKDF (reference sequence). The V and J ends lost 2 bases and 3 bases respectively, with 11 bases between them. CDR3 bases: TGTGCCACCAGCAGACCGGGACAAATCAATCAGCCCCAGCATTTT. It yields the protein CATSRPGQINQPQHF.

With respect to this clone: A single base is all that separates this from a far larger clone, so a read error is likely. This rearrangement joins TRBV30 to TRBJ2-1; D is unclear. The CDR3 is 13 residues long. Trimming removed 8 bases at V and 3 bases at J, with 14 bases between. Per the germline V gene, CDR1 is GTSNPN and CDR2 is SVGIG (reference sequence). CDR3 sequence (DNA): TGTGCCCGGATGTTTACGAGCTACAATGAGCAGTTCTTC. Its translation: CARMFTSYNEQFF.

This clone was seen only once. V usage is TRBV29-1 and J usage is TRBJ2-7, with 15 bases lining up with TRBD2. CDR3 size: 17 residues. J gave up 0 bases and V 4 bases, and 7 bases lay outside the gene matches. Germline lookup yields CDR1 SQVTM and CDR2 ANQGSEA. CDR3 region: CSVAGLAGGTNSYEQYF. The CDR3 DNA reads TGCAGCGTTGCGGGACTAGCGGGAGGAACAAACTCCTACGAGCAGTACTTC.

The chain's CDR3 is CASSYSGGITDTQYF. For the CDR3, the DNA is TGTGCCAGCAGTTACTCGGGGGGAATCACAGATACGCAGTATTTT. The J gene is TRBJ2-3, the V gene TRBV6-5; D is possibly TRBD2 (6 bases). There are 15 residues in the CDR3. Germline V gene data show CDR1 as MNHEY and CDR2 as SVGAGI. Trimming removed 0 bases at V and 2 bases at J, with 9 bases between.

As regards this clone: A read error is the likely source, as a far larger clone sits one nucleotide away. This sequence joins TRBV7-9 and TRBJ1-2, with D possibly TRBD1 on 5 matching bases. CDR1 and CDR2 from the germline V gene are SEHNR and FQNEAQ (reference sequence). The CDR3 spans 14 residues. In DNA, the CDR3 is TGTGCCTGCAGCGACCGGGACGGCGATCGGGGCTACACCTTC. Amino acid sequence: CACSDRDGDRGYTF.

The CDR3: CASSRTGLPQYF. Written as DNA, the CDR3 is TGTGCCAGCAGTCGGACGGGACTTCCACAGTACTTC. The chain joins TRBV25-1 to TRBJ2-7, with TRBD2 as a possible D gene (6 bases). The CDR3 is made up of 12 amino acids. Germline V lookup: CDR1 MGHDK, CDR2 SYGVNS. Trimming cost V 5 bases and J 10 bases, with 15 bases left between them.

This chain connects TRBV19 to TRBJ2-1; D call uncertain. V shed 3 bases and J shed 0 bases, with 18 bases lying between them. The CDR3 covers 18 residues. Germline CDR1 LNHDA, CDR2 SQIVND (reference sequence). As DNA, the CDR3 is TGTGCCAGTAGTATTTTCAGTTTTGCTACCGTCTCCTACAATGAGCAGTTCTTC. Encoded protein: CASSIFSFATVSYNEQFF.

V usage is TRBV7-2 and J usage is TRBJ2-2, with D perhaps matching TRBD1 or TRBD2 (6 bases each). Germline assignment: CDR1 SGHTA and CDR2 FQGNSA. V lost 5 bases, J lost 4 bases, and 17 bases lay in between. This CDR3 contains 16 residues. CDR3 sequence (DNA): TGTGCCAGCAGCGACATAAGGGGGGTTGGCACCGGGGAGCTGTTTTTT. Translating gives CASSDIRGVGTGELFF.